These 25 T cell receptor beta chains originate from one sample sequenced in a study of shared clonotypes between healthy human individuals. This table comes from immunoSEQ multiplex PCR, and its TCRdb copy is limited to in-frame clones, with some not included. This table holds 1,500,000 or so clones, about 98.5% found once. The specimen sequenced was naive CD4+ T cells sorted from blood. The sample's subset: CD45RA+ positively selected. The receptors come from a man aged 25 to 45 in good health.

This chain links TRBV7-2 with TRBJ2-7, with TRBD1 identical over 7 bases. Per germline, CDR1 SGHTA and CDR2 FQGNSA. V lost 5 bases and J lost 7; bases outside the gene matches: 8. The CDR3 has 13 amino acids. CDR3 coding DNA: TGTGCCAGCAGCCCTGACAGGGAAGCGGAGCAGTACTTC. This translates into CASSPDREAEQYF.

The chain combines TRBV5-6 with TRBJ1-4; 10 bases are shared with TRBD1. Germline CDR1 is SGHDT and CDR2 is YYEEEE. J lost 6 bases, V lost 1 base, and 6 bases had no gene match. This CDR3 is built from 16 residues. CDR3 sequence reads: CASSLSLGQGYEKLFF. CDR3 coding DNA: TGTGCCAGCAGCTTGTCTTTGGGACAGGGGTATGAAAAACTGTTTTTT. The variable domain in full, with the rest retrieved from reference TRBV5-6 and TRBJ1-4, is DAGVTQSPTHLIKTRGQQVTLRCSPKSGHDTVSWYQQALGQGPQFIFQYYEEEERQRGNFPDRFSGHQFPNYSSELNVNALLLGDSALYLCASSLSLGQGYEKLFFGSGTQLSVL.

The V and J genes are TRBV5-1 and TRBJ2-1; D possibly corresponds to TRBD1 (5 bases). Trimming left V 7 bases short and J 7 bases short, with 15 bases between. In germline, CDR1 is SGHRS, CDR2 YFSETQ. This CDR3 comprises 13 residues. CDR3 residues: CASEPIPGNEQFF. CDR3 coding DNA: TGCGCCAGCGAACCAATACCAGGGAATGAGCAGTTCTTC. Filled out from reference TRBV5-1 and TRBJ2-1, the complete variable domain reads KAGVTQTPRYLIKTRGQQVTLSCSPISGHRSVSWYQQTPGQGLQFLFEYFSETQRNKGNFPGRFSGRQFSNSRSEMNVSTLELGDSALYLCASEPIPGNEQFFGPGTRLTVL.

The gene calls are TRBV4-1 and TRBJ2-3, with no clear D. V gave up 1 base and J gave up 8 bases, with 10 bases separating them. Germline V gene lookup returns CDR1 MGHRA and CDR2 YSYEKL. The CDR3 runs to 13 residues. For the CDR3, the DNA is TGCGCCAGCAGCCAAGGCGAACTCGCTACGCAGTATTTT. Protein: CASSQGELATQYF.

This rearrangement joins TRBV19 to TRBJ2-3, with a possible D match to TRBD2 (5 bases). This CDR3 has 13 residues. Looked up from germline, CDR1 is LNHDA and CDR2 is SQIVND (reference sequence). The V end lost 5 bases, the J end lost 3 bases, and 9 bases lay between the germline ends. In DNA form, the CDR3 reads TGTGCCAGTAGTCGTCTAGCTACAGATACGCAGTATTTT. Translating it yields CASSRLATDTQYF.

J is TRBJ2-1 and V is TRBV18; D possibly corresponds to TRBD2 (6 bases). The CDR3 loop spans 15 amino acids. V was clipped by 2 bases and J by 3 bases, with 11 bases between them. Germline CDR1 is KGHSH and CDR2 is LQKENI. The CDR3 loop reads CASSPSAGIYNEQFF. CDR3 in DNA: TGTGCCAGCTCACCAAGTGCGGGGATCTACAATGAGCAGTTCTTC.

The chain joins TRBV7-8 to TRBJ2-2; 10 positions match TRBD2. The germline CDR1 and CDR2 sequences are SGHVS and FQNEAQ. The CDR3 consists of 18 residues. The junction had 6 bases not matched to a gene; V was cut back by 1 base and J by 1 base. The CDR3 DNA reads as TGTGCCAGCAGCTTAGGTGCTAGCGGGAGTAAGAACACCGGGGAGCTGTTTTTT. It specifies CASSLGASGSKNTGELFF.

The chain joins TRBV7-2 to TRBJ2-7; D perhaps matches TRBD1 (5 bases). The ends were cut back, 3 bases at V and 0 bases at J, with 9 bases in the middle. CDR3 length equals 14 residues. Germline V lookup: CDR1 SGHTA, CDR2 FQGNSA. The CDR3 loop reads CASSFDSNSYEQYF. CDR3 DNA sequence: TGTGCCAGCAGCTTCGACAGCAACTCCTACGAGCAGTACTTC.

V gene TRBV9 combines with J gene TRBJ1-1; D might be TRBD1 (6 bases). The germline V gene has CDR1 SGDLS and CDR2 YYNGEE. The CDR3 has 18 residues. The V end was cut by 4 bases, the J end by 3 bases, with 25 bases between. The CDR3 protein is CASSPRGWDIEGHTEAFF. CDR3 coding DNA: TGTGCCAGCAGCCCGAGGGGGTGGGACATCGAGGGGCACACTGAAGCTTTCTTT. The whole variable domain, remainder taken from reference TRBV9 and TRBJ1-1, is DSGVTQTPKHLITATGQRVTLRCSPRSGDLSVYWYQQSLDQGLQFLIQYYNGEERAKGNILERFSAQQFPDLHSELNLSSLELGDSALYFCASSPRGWDIEGHTEAFFGQGTRLTVV.

The chain links TRBV28 to TRBJ1-2; the D is unclear. Looked up from germline, CDR1 is MDHEN and CDR2 is SYDVKM. The CDR3 contains 13 residues. V was cut by 3 bases and J by 4 bases, with 9 bases left in between. The CDR3 loop reads CASSFSGFYGYTF. The CDR3 coding sequence is TGTGCCAGCAGTTTCTCCGGATTCTATGGCTACACCTTC.

This rearrangement joins TRBV7-9 to TRBJ1-3; 8 bases fit TRBD1. V gave up 4 bases and J gave up 9 bases; unmatched junction bases: 8. The CDR3 is 14 amino acids. The V gene's germline CDR1 is SEHNR and CDR2 FQNEAQ (reference sequence). For the CDR3, the DNA is TGTGCCAGCAGCTCCCCCGACAGGGGAGGCACCATATATTTT. This sequence encodes CASSSPDRGGTIYF.

The chain links TRBV2 to TRBJ2-1; D not resolved. From germline, CDR1 is SNHLY and CDR2 FYNNEI. The V gene lost 0 bases and the J gene lost 0 bases, with 6 bases spanning the gap. The length of the CDR3 is 15 residues. The CDR3 sequence: CASSEALFSYNEQFF. The CDR3 DNA follows: TGTGCCAGCAGTGAAGCCTTATTCTCCTACAATGAGCAGTTCTTC.

The rearrangement uses TRBV5-4 and TRBJ2-7, with D unclear. This CDR3 contains 13 residues. Germline loops: CDR1 SGHNT, CDR2 YYREEE (reference sequence). V was clipped by 0 bases and J by 4 bases, with 8 bases between them. The CDR3 loop is CASSLVGEYEQYF. CDR3 DNA: TGTGCCAGCAGCTTGGTGGGTGAATACGAGCAGTACTTC.

This clone has just one count. The chain recombines TRBV11-2 with TRBJ2-3; the match to TRBD2 covers 10 bases. Germline assignment: CDR1 SGHAT and CDR2 FQNNGV. Trimming cost V 2 bases and J 5 bases; bases outside gene matches: 4. The CDR3 consists of 15 residues. The CDR3 protein is CASSLSGRVQDTQYF. CDR3 bases: TGTGCCAGCAGCTTAAGCGGGAGGGTTCAAGATACGCAGTATTTT.

This clone was counted a single time. The V and J genes are TRBV9 and TRBJ2-7, with D unclear. This CDR3 spans 13 amino acids. Germline CDR1 reads SGDLS; CDR2 reads YYNGEE. Between the trimmed V and J ends, which lost 2 bases and 1 base, there was a span of 7 bases. CDR3 protein: CASSVGMSYEQYF. The CDR3, as DNA: TGTGCCAGCAGCGTGGGGATGTCCTACGAGCAGTACTTC.

The chain has TRBV2 and TRBJ2-5, with unresolved D. V lost 1 base to trimming and J lost 1 base, with 7 bases between them. This CDR3 is 14 amino acids long. CDR1 SNHLY and CDR2 FYNNEI come from the germline V gene. The CDR3 here is CASSEDWFQETQYF. Written as DNA, the CDR3 is TGTGCCAGCAGTGAAGACTGGTTCCAAGAGACCCAGTACTTC.

This chain uses TRBV7-9 with TRBJ2-5; 9 nucleotides agree with TRBD2. Germline V gene lookup returns CDR1 SEHNR and CDR2 FQNEAQ (reference sequence). J gave up 1 base and V 5 bases, and 11 bases lay outside the gene matches. This CDR3 has 17 residues. The CDR3, as DNA: TGTGCCAGCAGCCCTTTTCGACTAGCGGAAGCCCAAGAGACCCAGTACTTC. Protein product: CASSPFRLAEAQETQYF.

The V call is TRBV27, the J call TRBJ1-2; 9 bases agree with TRBD1. Germline-derived CDR1 and CDR2 are MNHEY and SMNVEV (reference sequence). The CDR3 spans 16 residues. Germline trimming cut 5 bases from V and 4 bases from J; bases unmatched to any gene: 11. DNA of the CDR3: TGTGCCAGCAGTGGACAGGGGCGCAGCCAGTCCTATGGCTACACCTTC. This codes for CASSGQGRSQSYGYTF.

The V gene is TRBV9, the J gene TRBJ2-4; 9 positions match TRBD2. The CDR3 is made up of 20 amino acids. The V segment lost 0 bases and the J segment 1 base; nucleotides outside the gene matches: 14. Per the germline V gene, CDR1 is SGDLS and CDR2 is YYNGEE. This chain's CDR3 is CASSVGGSGSPIPAKNIQYF. In nucleotides, the CDR3 is TGTGCCAGCAGCGTAGGAGGTAGCGGGAGCCCCATCCCGGCCAAAAACATTCAGTACTTC. Variable domain in full (rest from reference TRBV9 and TRBJ2-4): DSGVTQTPKHLITATGQRVTLRCSPRSGDLSVYWYQQSLDQGLQFLIQYYNGEERAKGNILERFSAQQFPDLHSELNLSSLELGDSALYFCASSVGGSGSPIPAKNIQYFGAGTRLSVL.

This rearrangement joins TRBV5-4 to TRBJ2-7, with D uncertain. Trimming shortened V by 1 base and J by 5 bases, and 16 bases separated the two germline ends. The germline gives CDR1 SGHNT, CDR2 YYREEE (reference sequence). CDR3 length: 15 residues. This CDR3 reads CASSLQGRGGHEQYF. The CDR3 nucleotides read TGTGCCAGCAGCTTGCAAGGCCGCGGTGGCCACGAGCAGTACTTC.

The chain employs TRBV5-1 and TRBJ2-2; D is ambiguous. The CDR3 runs to 14 residues. Germline CDR1 reads SGHRS; CDR2 reads YFSETQ. V was pared by 4 bases and J by 4 bases, with 11 bases between. CDR3 nucleotide sequence: TGCGCCAGCAGCCTCGAGTCGTTCACCGGGGAGCTGTTTTTT. Translating gives CASSLESFTGELFF.

V gene TRBV2 combines with J gene TRBJ2-7; 13 nucleotides match TRBD2. The CDR3 is 14 residues long. The ends lost 7 bases at V and 6 bases at J; junction bases unmatched: 6. Germline assignment: CDR1 SNHLY and CDR2 FYNNEI. Here the CDR3 DNA reads TGTGCCAGCACTGGGACTAGCGGGACCTCCGAGCAGTACTTC. Protein: CASTGTSGTSEQYF.

The chain carries TRBV10-3 and TRBJ1-1; D gene uncertain. Germline CDR1 is ENHRY and CDR2 is SYGVKD. The V end lost 2 bases, the J end lost 7 bases, and 8 bases lay between the germline ends. The CDR3 loop spans 12 amino acids. The CDR3 protein is CAISEPEHEAFF. CDR3 bases: TGTGCCATCAGTGAGCCAGAGCATGAAGCTTTCTTT.

This chain uses TRBV11-2 with TRBJ1-5, with unresolved D. The CDR3 spans 12 residues. Germline V gene sequence: CDR1 SGHAT, CDR2 FQNNGV. V shed 5 bases and J shed 6 bases, with 8 bases lying between them. The CDR3 bases are TGTGCCAGCAGCAAACCAGGTCAGCCCCAGCATTTT. This codes for CASSKPGQPQHF.

The rearrangement uses TRBV27 and TRBJ2-3; 9 positions agree with TRBD1. The CDR3 consists of 14 residues. V gave up 6 bases and J gave up 3 bases; unmatched junction bases: 4. The V gene's germline CDR1 is MNHEY and CDR2 SMNVEV (reference sequence). The CDR3 loop is CASRGTGSTDTQYF. DNA for the CDR3: TGTGCCAGCAGAGGGACAGGGTCTACAGATACGCAGTATTTT.